This TCR beta chain was captured by sequencing in a study of STAT3 mutations in large granular lymphocyte leukemia. Findings of the study overall: Some patients had dominant TCR clones larger than their STAT3 mutant burden. In T-cell large granular lymphocyte leukemia, about half of patients showed multiple immunodominant subclonotypes.

TCRbeta libraries averaged about 40,773 productive templates per sample. Using immunoSEQ multiplex PCR, the repertoire was profiled, and TCRdb retains in-frame clones only, with some absent. The sample contains over 10,000 clones, 81% of which appear only once. As concerns this clone: The target antigen is unknown.

This CDR3 spans 16 amino acids. From germline, CDR1 is SGDLS and CDR2 YYNGEE. V was cut by 0 bases and J by 4 bases, with 14 bases left in between. This clonotype was sampled from a man aged 55 to 70 with T-cell large granular lymphocyte leukemia. Some clones in this sample may be carry-over from other donors' samples. The material sequenced was peripheral blood mononuclear cells. The chain has TRBV9 and TRBJ2-1, with D possibly being TRBD2 (6 bases). CDR3 nucleotide sequence: TGTGCCAGCAGCGTAGTGGGGGAGGCCGCGTACAATGAGCAGTTCTTC. It codes for CASSVVGEAAYNEQFF.